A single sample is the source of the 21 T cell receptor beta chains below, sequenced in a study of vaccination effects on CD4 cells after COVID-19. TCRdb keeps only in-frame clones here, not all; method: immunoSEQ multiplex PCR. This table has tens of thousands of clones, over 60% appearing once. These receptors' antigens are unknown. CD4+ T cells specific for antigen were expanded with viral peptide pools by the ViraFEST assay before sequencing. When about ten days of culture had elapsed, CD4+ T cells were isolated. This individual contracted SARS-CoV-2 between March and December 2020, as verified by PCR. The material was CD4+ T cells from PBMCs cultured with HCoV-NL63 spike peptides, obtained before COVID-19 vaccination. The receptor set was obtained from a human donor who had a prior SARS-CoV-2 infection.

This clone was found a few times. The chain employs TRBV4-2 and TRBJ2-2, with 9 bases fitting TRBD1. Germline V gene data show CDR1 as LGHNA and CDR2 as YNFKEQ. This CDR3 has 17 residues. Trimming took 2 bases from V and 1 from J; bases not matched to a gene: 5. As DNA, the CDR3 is TGTGCCAGCAGCCAATCCGGGACAGGGTGGAACACCGGGGAGCTGTTTTTT. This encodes CASSQSGTGWNTGELFF.

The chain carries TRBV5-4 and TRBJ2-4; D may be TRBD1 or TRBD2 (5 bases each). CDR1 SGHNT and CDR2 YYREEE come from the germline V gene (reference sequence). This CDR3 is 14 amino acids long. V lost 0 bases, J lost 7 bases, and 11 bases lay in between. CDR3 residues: CASSLGGDGNIQYF. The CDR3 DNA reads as TGTGCCAGCAGCTTGGGAGGGGACGGGAACATTCAGTACTTC.

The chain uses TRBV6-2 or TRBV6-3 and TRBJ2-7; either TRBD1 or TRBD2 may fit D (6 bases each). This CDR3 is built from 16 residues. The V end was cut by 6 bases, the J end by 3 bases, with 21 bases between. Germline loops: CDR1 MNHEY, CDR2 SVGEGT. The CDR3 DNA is TGTGCCAGCAGCAGATGGGTGGGGGGACATCACTACGAGCAGTACTTC. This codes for CASSRWVGGHHYEQYF.

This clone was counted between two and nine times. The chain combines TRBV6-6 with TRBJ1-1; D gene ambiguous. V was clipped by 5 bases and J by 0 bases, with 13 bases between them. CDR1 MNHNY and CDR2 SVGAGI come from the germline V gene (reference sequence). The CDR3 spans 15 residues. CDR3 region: CASSPVQKLNTEAFF. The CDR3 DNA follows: TGTGCCAGCAGTCCCGTTCAAAAATTGAACACTGAAGCTTTCTTT.

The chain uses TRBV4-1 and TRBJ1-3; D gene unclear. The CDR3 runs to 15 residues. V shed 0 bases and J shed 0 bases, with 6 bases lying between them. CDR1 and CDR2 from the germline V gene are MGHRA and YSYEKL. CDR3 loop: CASSQDILSGNTIYF. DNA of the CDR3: TGCGCCAGCAGCCAAGATATCCTCTCTGGAAACACCATATATTTT.

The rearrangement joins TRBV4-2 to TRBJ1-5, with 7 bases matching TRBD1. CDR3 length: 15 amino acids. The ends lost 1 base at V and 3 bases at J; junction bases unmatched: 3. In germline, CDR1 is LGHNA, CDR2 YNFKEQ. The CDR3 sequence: CASSQGGTVNQPQHF. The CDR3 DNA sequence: TGTGCCAGCAGCCAAGGTGGGACAGTCAATCAGCCCCAGCATTTT.

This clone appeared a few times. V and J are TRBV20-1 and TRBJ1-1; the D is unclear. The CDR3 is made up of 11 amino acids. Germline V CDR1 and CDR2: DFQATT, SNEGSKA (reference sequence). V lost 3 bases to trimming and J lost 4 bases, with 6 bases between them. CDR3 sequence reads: CSARGSTEAFF. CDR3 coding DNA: TGCAGTGCTAGGGGCAGCACTGAAGCTTTCTTT.

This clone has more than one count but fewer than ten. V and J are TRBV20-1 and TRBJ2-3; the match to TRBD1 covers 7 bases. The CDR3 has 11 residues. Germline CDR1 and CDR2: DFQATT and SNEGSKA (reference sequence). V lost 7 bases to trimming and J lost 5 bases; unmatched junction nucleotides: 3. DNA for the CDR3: TGCAGTGTGCCAGGGGGAGATACGCAGTATTTT. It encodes CSVPGGDTQYF.

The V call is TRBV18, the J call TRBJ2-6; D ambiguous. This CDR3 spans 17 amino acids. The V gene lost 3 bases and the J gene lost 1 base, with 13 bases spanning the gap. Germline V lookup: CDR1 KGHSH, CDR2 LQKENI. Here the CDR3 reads CASSPDEVFSGANVLTF. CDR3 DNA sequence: TGTGCCAGCTCACCGGATGAAGTCTTTTCTGGGGCCAACGTCCTGACTTTC.

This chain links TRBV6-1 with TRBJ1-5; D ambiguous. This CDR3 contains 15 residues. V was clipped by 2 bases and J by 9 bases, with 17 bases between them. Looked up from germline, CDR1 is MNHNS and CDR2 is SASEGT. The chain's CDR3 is CASSEREAPVGPQHF. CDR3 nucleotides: TGTGCCAGCAGTGAACGAGAGGCACCGGTGGGGCCCCAGCATTTT.

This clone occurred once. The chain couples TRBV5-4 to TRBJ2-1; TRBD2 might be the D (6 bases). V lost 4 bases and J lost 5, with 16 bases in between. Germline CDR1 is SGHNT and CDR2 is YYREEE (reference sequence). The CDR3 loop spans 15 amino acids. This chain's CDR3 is CASSPTGTRNNEQFF. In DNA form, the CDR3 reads TGTGCCAGCAGCCCAACGGGGACTCGGAACAATGAGCAGTTCTTC.

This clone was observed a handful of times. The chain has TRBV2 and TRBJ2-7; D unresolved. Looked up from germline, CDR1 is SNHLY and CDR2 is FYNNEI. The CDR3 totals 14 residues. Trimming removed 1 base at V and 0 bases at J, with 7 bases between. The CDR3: CASSEDKSSYEQYF. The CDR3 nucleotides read TGTGCCAGCAGTGAAGATAAGAGCTCCTACGAGCAGTACTTC.

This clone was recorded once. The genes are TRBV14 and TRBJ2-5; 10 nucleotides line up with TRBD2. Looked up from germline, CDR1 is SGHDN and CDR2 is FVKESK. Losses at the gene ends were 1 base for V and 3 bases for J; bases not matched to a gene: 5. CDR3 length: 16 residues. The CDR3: CASSQARTSGEETQYF. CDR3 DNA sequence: TGTGCCAGCAGCCAAGCCCGGACTAGCGGAGAAGAGACCCAGTACTTC.

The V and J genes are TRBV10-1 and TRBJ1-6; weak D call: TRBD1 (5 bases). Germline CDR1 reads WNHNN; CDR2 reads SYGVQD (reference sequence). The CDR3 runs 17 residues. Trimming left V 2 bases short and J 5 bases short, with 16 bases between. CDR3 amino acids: CASSEGVRQGNNSPLHF. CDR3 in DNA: TGCGCCAGCAGTGAGGGGGTTAGGCAGGGTAATAATTCACCCCTCCACTTT.

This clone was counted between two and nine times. CDR3: CSARDVREAFF. CDR3 in DNA: TGCAGTGCTAGAGATGTTAGGGAAGCTTTCTTT. The chain has TRBV20-1 and TRBJ1-1; D is unclear. Germline CDR1 DFQATT, CDR2 SNEGSKA (reference sequence). Trimming left V 0 bases short and J 8 bases short, with 7 bases between. The CDR3 is 11 amino acids.

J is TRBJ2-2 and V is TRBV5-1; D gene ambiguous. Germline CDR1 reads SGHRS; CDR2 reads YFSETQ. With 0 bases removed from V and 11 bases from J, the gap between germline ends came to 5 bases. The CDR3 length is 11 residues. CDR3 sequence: CASSLESELFF. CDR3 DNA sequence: TGCGCCAGCAGCTTGGAGAGTGAGCTGTTTTTT. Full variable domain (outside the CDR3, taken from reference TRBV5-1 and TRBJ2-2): KAGVTQTPRYLIKTRGQQVTLSCSPISGHRSVSWYQQTPGQGLQFLFEYFSETQRNKGNFPGRFSGRQFSNSRSEMNVSTLELGDSALYLCASSLESELFFGEGSRLTVL.

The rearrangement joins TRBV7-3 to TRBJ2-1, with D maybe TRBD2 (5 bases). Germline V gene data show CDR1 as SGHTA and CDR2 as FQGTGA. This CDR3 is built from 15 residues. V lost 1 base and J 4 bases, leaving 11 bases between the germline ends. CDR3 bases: TGTGCCAGCAGCTTAAGCGGGTCCGGGTACAATGAGCAGTTCTTC. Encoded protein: CASSLSGSGYNEQFF.

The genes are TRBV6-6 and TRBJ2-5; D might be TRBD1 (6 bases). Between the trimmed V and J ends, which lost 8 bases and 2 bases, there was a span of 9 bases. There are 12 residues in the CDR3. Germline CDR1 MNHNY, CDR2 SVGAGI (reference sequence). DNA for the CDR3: TGTGCCAGCCAGGGGCTTCAAGAGACCCAGTACTTC. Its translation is CASQGLQETQYF.

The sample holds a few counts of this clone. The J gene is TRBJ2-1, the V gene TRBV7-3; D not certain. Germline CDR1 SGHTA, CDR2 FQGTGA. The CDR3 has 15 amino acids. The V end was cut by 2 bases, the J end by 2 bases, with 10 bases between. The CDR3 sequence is CASSLYPTAYNEQFF. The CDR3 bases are TGTGCCAGCAGCTTATACCCGACGGCCTACAATGAGCAGTTCTTC.

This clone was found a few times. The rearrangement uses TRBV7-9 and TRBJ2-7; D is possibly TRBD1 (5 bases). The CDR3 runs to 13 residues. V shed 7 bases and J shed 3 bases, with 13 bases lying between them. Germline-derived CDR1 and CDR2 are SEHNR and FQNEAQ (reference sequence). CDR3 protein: CASTRRGSYEQYF. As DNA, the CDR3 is TGTGCCAGCACCAGAAGGGGCAGCTACGAGCAGTACTTC.

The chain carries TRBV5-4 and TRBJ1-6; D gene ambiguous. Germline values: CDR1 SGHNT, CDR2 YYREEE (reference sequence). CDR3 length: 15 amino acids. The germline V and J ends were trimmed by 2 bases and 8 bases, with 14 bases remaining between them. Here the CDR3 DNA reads TGTGCCAGCAGCTTCCTGGATACTTGGGATTCACCCCTCCACTTT. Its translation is CASSFLDTWDSPLHF.